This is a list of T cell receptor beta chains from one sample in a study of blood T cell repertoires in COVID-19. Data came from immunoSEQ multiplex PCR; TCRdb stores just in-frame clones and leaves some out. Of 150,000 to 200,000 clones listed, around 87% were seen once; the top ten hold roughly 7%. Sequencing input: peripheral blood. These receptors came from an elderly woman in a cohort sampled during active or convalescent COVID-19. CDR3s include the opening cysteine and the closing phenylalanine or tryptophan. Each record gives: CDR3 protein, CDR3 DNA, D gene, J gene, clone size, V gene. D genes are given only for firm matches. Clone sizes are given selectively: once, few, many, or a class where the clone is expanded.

cdr3_aa: CASSPRLRDTQYF
cdr3_nt: TGTGCCAGTAGCCCCCGGTTGAGGGATACGCAGTATTTT
d_call: -
j_call: TRBJ2-3
clone_size: -
v_call: TRBV19

cdr3_aa: CAITGGIYEQYF
cdr3_nt: TGTGCCATAACAGGGGGCATCTACGAGCAGTACTTC
d_call: TRBD1
j_call: TRBJ2-7
clone_size: -
v_call: TRBV28

cdr3_aa: CASSLDNQETQYF
cdr3_nt: TGTGCCAGCAGCTTAGATAACCAAGAGACCCAGTACTTC
d_call: -
j_call: TRBJ2-5
clone_size: once
v_call: TRBV11-3

cdr3_aa: CASAAVANTEAFF
cdr3_nt: TGTGCCAGCGCGGCGGTGGCTAACACTGAAGCTTTCTTT
d_call: -
j_call: TRBJ1-1
clone_size: -
v_call: TRBV28

cdr3_aa: CSASGGQGGYEQYF
cdr3_nt: TGCAGTGCTAGTGGGGGTCAGGGGGGCTACGAGCAGTACTTC
d_call: -
j_call: TRBJ2-7
clone_size: -
v_call: TRBV20-1

cdr3_aa: CASSQDLSGNQPQHF
cdr3_nt: TGCGCCAGCAGCCAAGATCTGTCAGGCAATCAGCCCCAGCATTTT
d_call: -
j_call: TRBJ1-5
clone_size: -
v_call: TRBV4-3

cdr3_aa: CASSLSLAGAWETQYF
cdr3_nt: TGTGCCAGCAGCTTATCTCTAGCGGGGGCCTGGGAGACCCAGTACTTC
d_call: TRBD2
j_call: TRBJ2-5
clone_size: -
v_call: TRBV7-2

cdr3_aa: CASTPRDTQYF
cdr3_nt: TGTGCCAGCACCCCTAGAGATACGCAGTATTTT
d_call: -
j_call: TRBJ2-3
clone_size: -
v_call: TRBV7-9

cdr3_aa: CASSEWQGLTVGELFF
cdr3_nt: TGCGCCAGCAGTGAGTGGCAGGGACTGACAGTTGGGGAGCTGTTTTTT
d_call: -
j_call: TRBJ2-2
clone_size: once
v_call: TRBV10-2

cdr3_aa: CASGHDGGTDTQYF
cdr3_nt: TGTGCCAGCGGCCATGACGGGGGCACAGATACGCAGTATTTT
d_call: -
j_call: TRBJ2-3
clone_size: -
v_call: TRBV2

cdr3_aa: CASSAAGSYGYTF
cdr3_nt: TGTGCCAGCAGCGCCGCGGGATCCTATGGCTACACCTTC
d_call: -
j_call: TRBJ1-2
clone_size: -
v_call: TRBV7-6

cdr3_aa: CASSLFGIGEKLFF
cdr3_nt: TGTGCCAGCAGCTTATTCGGGATTGGTGAAAAACTGTTTTTT
d_call: -
j_call: TRBJ1-4
clone_size: -
v_call: TRBV11-2

cdr3_aa: CASSYAGQGGDTQYF
cdr3_nt: TGTGCCAGCAGTTACGCCGGACAGGGCGGTGATACGCAGTATTTT
d_call: TRBD1
j_call: TRBJ2-3
clone_size: -
v_call: TRBV6-2/TRBV6-3

cdr3_aa: CASRNRGRHTEAFF
cdr3_nt: TGTGCCAGCAGAAACAGGGGGAGGCACACTGAAGCTTTCTTT
d_call: TRBD1
j_call: TRBJ1-1
clone_size: -
v_call: TRBV6-5

cdr3_aa: CASSQTGINSPLHF
cdr3_nt: TGTGCCAGCAGCCAGACAGGGATTAATTCACCCCTCCACTTT
d_call: TRBD1
j_call: TRBJ1-6
clone_size: once
v_call: TRBV6-5

cdr3_aa: CASWTSGGADTQYF
cdr3_nt: TGTGCCAGCTGGACTAGCGGGGGAGCAGATACGCAGTATTTT
d_call: TRBD2
j_call: TRBJ2-3
clone_size: few
v_call: TRBV6-5

cdr3_aa: CASSEGQAYGYTF
cdr3_nt: TGTGCCAGCAGCGAAGGACAGGCCTATGGCTACACCTTC
d_call: TRBD1
j_call: TRBJ1-2
clone_size: -
v_call: TRBV7-9

cdr3_aa: CATSRSPGQGVNQPQHF
cdr3_nt: TGTGCCACCAGCAGATCTCCGGGACAGGGTGTGAATCAGCCCCAGCATTTT
d_call: TRBD1
j_call: TRBJ1-5
clone_size: -
v_call: TRBV15

cdr3_aa: CASGAGSQYF
cdr3_nt: TGTGCCAGCGGAGCGGGGTCCCAGTACTTC
d_call: TRBD2
j_call: TRBJ2-5
clone_size: -
v_call: TRBV19

cdr3_aa: CASSPTDYSNQPQHF
cdr3_nt: TGTGCCAGCAGTCCGACGGACTATAGCAATCAGCCCCAGCATTTT
d_call: -
j_call: TRBJ1-5
clone_size: -
v_call: TRBV6-6

cdr3_aa: CASSPGSGPNEQFF
cdr3_nt: TGTGCCAGCAGCCCCGGGAGCGGGCCCAATGAGCAGTTCTTC
d_call: -
j_call: TRBJ2-1
clone_size: few
v_call: TRBV7-2

cdr3_aa: CASTQGATNSPLHF
cdr3_nt: TGTGCCAGCACGCAGGGGGCAACTAATTCACCCCTCCACTTT
d_call: TRBD1
j_call: TRBJ1-6
clone_size: -
v_call: TRBV9

cdr3_aa: CASSLVGQVKNIQYF
cdr3_nt: TGTGCCAGCAGCTTAGTGGGACAGGTCAAAAACATTCAGTACTTC
d_call: TRBD1
j_call: TRBJ2-4
clone_size: once
v_call: TRBV7-2

cdr3_aa: CASSEAGLAGREQFF
cdr3_nt: TGCGCCAGCAGTGAGGCCGGACTAGCGGGACGCGAGCAGTTCTTC
d_call: TRBD2
j_call: TRBJ2-1
clone_size: -
v_call: TRBV10-1

cdr3_aa: CAWGNRGRGYTF
cdr3_nt: TGTGCCTGGGGTAACAGGGGTAGGGGCTACACCTTC
d_call: TRBD1
j_call: TRBJ1-2
clone_size: -
v_call: TRBV30

cdr3_aa: CASSPLTSNYGYTF
cdr3_nt: TGTGCCAGCAGTCCTTTGACATCTAACTATGGCTACACCTTC
d_call: -
j_call: TRBJ1-2
clone_size: once
v_call: TRBV2

cdr3_aa: CASSAPVPLTGELFF
cdr3_nt: TGTGCCAGCAGCGCACCGGTCCCTCTAACCGGGGAGCTGTTTTTT
d_call: -
j_call: TRBJ2-2
clone_size: -
v_call: TRBV3-1/TRBV3-2

cdr3_aa: CASSYGQGGYEQYF
cdr3_nt: TGTGCCAGCAGCTACGGACAGGGAGGGTACGAGCAGTACTTC
d_call: -
j_call: TRBJ2-7
clone_size: once
v_call: TRBV7-9

cdr3_aa: CASRPTGGSYGYTF
cdr3_nt: TGTGCCAGCAGACCAACAGGGGGAAGCTATGGCTACACCTTC
d_call: TRBD1
j_call: TRBJ1-2
clone_size: -
v_call: TRBV7-9

cdr3_aa: CAGRQGASTDTQYF
cdr3_nt: TGCGCCGGACGTCAGGGGGCGAGCACAGATACGCAGTATTTT
d_call: TRBD1
j_call: TRBJ2-3
clone_size: -
v_call: TRBV5-1

cdr3_aa: CASSLDRTTNEKLFF
cdr3_nt: TGTGCCAGCAGCTTAGACAGAACAACTAATGAAAAACTGTTTTTT
d_call: -
j_call: TRBJ1-4
clone_size: -
v_call: TRBV11-2

cdr3_aa: CASSLDGGVQETQYF
cdr3_nt: TGTGCCAGCAGCTTAGATGGAGGGGTTCAAGAGACCCAGTACTTC
d_call: -
j_call: TRBJ2-5
clone_size: -
v_call: TRBV11-3

cdr3_aa: CASSTLAGGSPRYEQYF
cdr3_nt: TGCGCCAGCAGCACACTAGCGGGGGGAAGTCCCCGCTACGAGCAGTACTTC
d_call: TRBD2
j_call: TRBJ2-7
clone_size: few
v_call: TRBV5-1

cdr3_aa: CASSPDRDSNQPQHF
cdr3_nt: TGTGCCAGCAGCCCAGACAGAGATAGCAATCAGCCCCAGCATTTT
d_call: -
j_call: TRBJ1-5
clone_size: -
v_call: TRBV7-2

cdr3_aa: CASSFWTRRGQETQYF
cdr3_nt: TGTGCCAGCAGTTTCTGGACGAGGAGGGGCCAAGAGACCCAGTACTTC
d_call: -
j_call: TRBJ2-5
clone_size: -
v_call: TRBV28

cdr3_aa: CAISDGTSGTKPSTDTQYF
cdr3_nt: TGTGCCATCAGTGATGGGACTAGCGGGACAAAACCTAGCACAGATACGCAGTATTTT
d_call: TRBD2
j_call: TRBJ2-3
clone_size: -
v_call: TRBV10-3

cdr3_aa: CASSFLAGGYTF
cdr3_nt: TGTGCCAGCAGCTTCCTAGCTGGTGGCTACACCTTC
d_call: -
j_call: TRBJ1-2
clone_size: -
v_call: TRBV7-2

cdr3_aa: CASIGTLYGYTF
cdr3_nt: TGTGCCAGTATTGGGACATTGTATGGCTACACCTTC
d_call: -
j_call: TRBJ1-2
clone_size: -
v_call: TRBV19

cdr3_aa: CASSSLAATNEKLFF
cdr3_nt: TGTGCCAGCAGTTCTTTGGCTGCAACTAATGAAAAACTGTTTTTT
d_call: -
j_call: TRBJ1-4
clone_size: -
v_call: TRBV27

cdr3_aa: CAWSVKAGAFLNQPQHF
cdr3_nt: TGTGCCTGGAGTGTAAAGGCAGGGGCCTTCCTCAATCAGCCCCAGCATTTT
d_call: -
j_call: TRBJ1-5
clone_size: -
v_call: TRBV30

cdr3_aa: CASSLFNRGSTDTQYF
cdr3_nt: TGCGCCAGCAGCTTGTTCAACAGGGGCAGCACAGATACGCAGTATTTT
d_call: TRBD1
j_call: TRBJ2-3
clone_size: once
v_call: TRBV5-1

cdr3_aa: CASSQDRLKPQHF
cdr3_nt: TGTGCCAGCAGCCAGGACAGGTTGAAGCCCCAGCATTTT
d_call: TRBD1
j_call: TRBJ1-5
clone_size: -
v_call: TRBV11-3

cdr3_aa: CASSGLAGDNEQFF
cdr3_nt: TGTGCCAGCAGCGGACTAGCGGGCGACAATGAGCAGTTCTTC
d_call: TRBD2
j_call: TRBJ2-1
clone_size: -
v_call: TRBV9

cdr3_aa: CASSVDILNTEAFF
cdr3_nt: TGTGCCAGCAGCGTGGACATCTTGAACACTGAAGCTTTCTTT
d_call: -
j_call: TRBJ1-1
clone_size: once
v_call: TRBV9

cdr3_aa: CASSQAVPGQGYGYTF
cdr3_nt: TGTGCCAGCAGTCAGGCGGTACCGGGACAGGGATATGGCTACACCTTC
d_call: TRBD1
j_call: TRBJ1-2
clone_size: -
v_call: TRBV6-6

cdr3_aa: CASSLSSYRGSTYGYTF
cdr3_nt: TGTGCCAGCAGTTTATCCTCTTACAGGGGAAGTACCTATGGCTACACCTTC
d_call: TRBD1
j_call: TRBJ1-2
clone_size: -
v_call: TRBV28

cdr3_aa: CASSLNLAGRTQYF
cdr3_nt: TGCGCCAGCAGCCTTAATCTAGCGGGGAGGACGCAGTATTTT
d_call: TRBD2
j_call: TRBJ2-3
clone_size: -
v_call: TRBV5-1

cdr3_aa: CASNGDYTGELFF
cdr3_nt: TGTGCCAGCAACGGGGATTACACCGGGGAGCTGTTTTTT
d_call: -
j_call: TRBJ2-2
clone_size: -
v_call: TRBV3-1/TRBV3-2

cdr3_aa: CASSQEDHRGVNQKLFF
cdr3_nt: TGCGCCAGCAGCCAAGAGGACCACAGGGGCGTAAATCAAAAACTGTTTTTT
d_call: TRBD1
j_call: TRBJ1-4
clone_size: -
v_call: TRBV4-3

cdr3_aa: CAWIPDRNYEQYF
cdr3_nt: TGTGCCTGGATTCCCGACAGAAACTACGAGCAGTACTTC
d_call: -
j_call: TRBJ2-7
clone_size: -
v_call: TRBV30

cdr3_aa: CAISAGGTDTQYF
cdr3_nt: TGTGCCATCTCAGCGGGAGGCACAGATACGCAGTATTTT
d_call: TRBD2
j_call: TRBJ2-3
clone_size: once
v_call: TRBV10-3

cdr3_aa: CSVGGGQDPTDTQYF
cdr3_nt: TGCAGCGTTGGCGGGGGACAGGATCCCACAGATACGCAGTATTTT
d_call: -
j_call: TRBJ2-3
clone_size: -
v_call: TRBV29-1

cdr3_aa: CASHNAETGGFTEAFF
cdr3_nt: TGCGCCAGCCACAACGCCGAAACAGGGGGCTTCACTGAAGCTTTCTTT
d_call: TRBD1
j_call: TRBJ1-1
clone_size: -
v_call: TRBV5-1

cdr3_aa: CASSLETKTYGYTF
cdr3_nt: TGTGCCAGCAGCTTAGAGACAAAAACCTATGGCTACACCTTC
d_call: -
j_call: TRBJ1-2
clone_size: -
v_call: TRBV7-8